Following are 22 T cell receptor beta chains from one sample sequenced in a study of T cells in Graves' hyperthyroidism and ophthalmopathy. TCR beta CDR3 regions were amplified from RNA transcripts. RT-PCR in the first round (using the HTBI primer set) targeted the TCR CDR3. TCRdb processed the multiplex PCR reads anew with MiXCR; each CDR3 protein has one entry. Of about 540,000 distinct CDR3 sequences listed, about 45% are singletons. The sample was peripheral blood or thyroid tissue (not recorded which). The receptors stem from a young woman with Graves' hyperthyroidism.

This clonotype was observed many times. V is TRBV4-2 and J is TRBJ2-7; 13 nucleotides match TRBD2. CDR1 and CDR2 (germline): LGHNA, YNFKEQ. The CDR3 length is 16 residues. V lost 3 bases to trimming and J lost 3 bases; unmatched junction nucleotides: 5. This CDR3 reads CASSQTRTSGSYEQYF. The CDR3 DNA follows: TGTGCCAGCAGCCAGACGAGGACTAGCGGGAGCTACGAGCAGTACTTC.

The chain links TRBV2 to TRBJ1-2; TRBD1 matches at 11 bases. V gave up 10 bases and J gave up 5 bases; unmatched junction bases: 6. Per the germline V gene, CDR1 is SNHLY and CDR2 is FYNNEI. The CDR3 contains 13 residues. DNA of the CDR3: TGTGCCATCCGGACAGGGGGCGCGTATGGCTACACCTTC. Translating it yields CAIRTGGAYGYTF.

Many counts were recorded for this clonotype. The chain uses TRBV12-3 or TRBV12-4 and TRBJ1-4, with D unresolved. V lost 2 bases, J lost 4 bases, and 11 bases lay in between. The CDR3 has 15 residues. In DNA, the CDR3 is TGTGCCAGCAGTTTACTTCAGAGCCTTAATGAAAAACTGTTTTTT. It codes for CASSLLQSLNEKLFF.

This sequence joins TRBV20-1 and TRBJ2-7; 9 bases map to TRBD2. The CDR3 has 15 amino acids. CDR1 and CDR2 (germline): DFQATT, SNEGSKA (reference sequence). V trimming: 3 bases; J trimming: 7 bases; junction bases outside the gene matches: 13. The CDR3 region has the DNA TGCAGTGCTAGTGTAGCGGGAGTTGACACCGGGGAGCAGTACTTC. This sequence encodes CSASVAGVDTGEQYF.

This clonotype was recorded many times. V gene TRBV7-2 combines with J gene TRBJ2-7, with TRBD2 identical over 7 bases. Germline CDR1 reads SGHTA; CDR2 reads FQGNSA. This CDR3 spans 15 amino acids. J was trimmed by 4 bases and V by 4 bases; bases with no gene match: 10. The DNA for the CDR3 is TGTGCCAGCAGCTGGGGGAGGGCCAACAGTTACGAGCAGTACTTC. Protein product: CASSWGRANSYEQYF.

V is TRBV2 and J is TRBJ1-5; D gene unclear. The CDR3 has 13 residues. Germline V gene sequence: CDR1 SNHLY, CDR2 FYNNEI. Trimming removed 4 bases at V and 16 bases at J, with 20 bases between. CDR3 DNA: TGTGCCAGCAGTGTTTGGCTAGCGGCGCATCCACATTTT. It yields the protein CASSVWLAAHPHF.

Ten or more counts support this clonotype. J is TRBJ2-5 and V is TRBV12-3 or TRBV12-4, with 9 bases lining up with TRBD1. Trimming at V came to 5 bases and at J to 5 bases, leaving 6 bases not matched to a gene. The CDR3 loop spans 14 amino acids. The CDR3 DNA is TGTGCCAGCAGTCCCCGGGACAGGGTGGAGACCCAGTACTTC. This sequence encodes CASSPRDRVETQYF.

The chain uses TRBV12-3 or TRBV12-4 and TRBJ1-1; TRBD1 agrees at 9 bases. The length of the CDR3 is 14 residues. Germline trimming cut 7 bases from V and 3 bases from J; bases unmatched to any gene: 6. The chain's CDR3 is CASTGQGFDTEAFF. In DNA, the CDR3 is TGTGCCAGCACGGGACAGGGCTTCGACACTGAAGCTTTCTTT.

About this clonotype itself: One junction end disagrees with the germline gene, perhaps due to a read error. The chain has TRBV11-2 and TRBJ2-2; no firm D call. Germline lookup yields CDR1 SGHAT and CDR2 FQNNGV. CDR3 length equals 13 residues. CDR3 region: CASSLVLPGQLFF. In nucleotides, the CDR3 is TGTGCCAGCAGCTTGGTTCTTCCCGGGCAGCTGTTTTTT.

CDR3 bases: TGTGCCAGTAGTATACCAGGGGGAGCCTACGAGCAGTACTTC. This codes for CASSIPGGAYEQYF. The chain joins TRBV19 to TRBJ2-7, with 7 bases matching TRBD1. V trimming: 2 bases; J trimming: 2 bases; junction bases outside the gene matches: 3. This CDR3 region has 14 residues. Per germline, CDR1 LNHDA and CDR2 SQIVND (reference sequence).

This clonotype has ten or more counts. The chain is built from TRBV7-2 and TRBJ2-7; D is perhaps TRBD2 (5 bases). CDR1 is SGHTA and CDR2 is FQGNSA in the germline V gene. The CDR3 covers 15 residues. The V end lost 5 bases, the J end lost 0 bases, and 14 bases lay between the germline ends. CDR3 sequence reads: CASSQPQRFSYEQYF. Written as DNA, the CDR3 is TGTGCCAGCAGCCAGCCTCAGCGGTTCTCCTACGAGCAGTACTTC.

The CDR3 loop reads CSVLAGGSYEQYF. The CDR3 DNA is TGCAGCGTCTTAGCGGGAGGGTCCTACGAGCAGTACTTC. The V gene is TRBV29-1, the J gene TRBJ2-7; TRBD2 aligns across 11 bases. This CDR3 has 13 residues. Per germline, CDR1 SQVTM and CDR2 ANQGSEA. V shed 6 bases and J 1 base; nucleotides not matched to a gene: 2.

This clonotype was seen at least ten times. The chain carries TRBV29-1 and TRBJ2-7, with D possibly matching TRBD2 (6 bases). CDR1 is SQVTM, CDR2 ANQGSEA, per germline. V lost 3 bases and J lost 2, with 11 bases in between. The CDR3 spans 13 residues. The CDR3 region is CSVEGRTTYEQYF. CDR3 nucleotides: TGCAGCGTTGAGGGCAGGACTACCTACGAGCAGTACTTC.

This clonotype was seen at least ten times. This rearrangement joins TRBV5-1 to TRBJ1-2; TRBD1 agrees at 7 bases. The CDR3 is 15 residues long. Germline CDR1 reads SGHRS; CDR2 reads YFSETQ. The J segment lost 4 bases and the V segment lost 0 bases, leaving 6 bases of the junction unmatched. The CDR3 region has the DNA TGCGCCAGCAGCTTGGTCGGGGACAGCTTCTATGGCTACACCTTC. Protein sequence: CASSLVGDSFYGYTF.

This clonotype was found many times. The rearrangement uses TRBV2 and TRBJ2-7, with D perhaps matching TRBD2 (6 bases). The CDR3 spans 13 residues. Germline V gene lookup returns CDR1 SNHLY and CDR2 FYNNEI. Between the trimmed V and J ends, which lost 3 bases and 6 bases, there was a span of 12 bases. CDR3 in amino acids: CASSEGTVGEQYF. In DNA form, the CDR3 reads TGTGCCAGCAGTGAGGGGACTGTGGGCGAGCAGTACTTC.

Worth noting for this clonotype: Without the conserved terminal phenylalanine or tryptophan, this CDR3 likely stems from a read error. The J gene is TRBJ2-5, the V gene TRBV20-1, with D perhaps given as TRBD1 or TRBD2 (5 bases each). This CDR3 comprises 14 residues. The germline V gene encodes CDR1 DFQATT and CDR2 SNEGSKA (reference sequence). V was cut by 0 bases and J by 4 bases, with 12 bases left in between. The CDR3 DNA is TGCAGTGCTAGAGACCGGGGCCGAGGAGAGACCCAGTACCTC. Translation gives CSARDRGRGETQYL.

This chain uses TRBV7-9 with TRBJ2-7; 9 bases line up with TRBD2. The CDR3 is 11 residues long. Germline CDR1 SEHNR, CDR2 FQNEAQ (reference sequence). CDR3 loop: CAAGGNNEQYF. The CDR3 region has the DNA TGTGCAGCGGGAGGCAATAATGAGCAGTACTTC. Using reference TRBV7-9 and TRBJ2-7 for the parts outside the CDR3, the full variable domain is DTGVSQNPRHKITKRGQNVTFRCDPISEHNRLYWYRQTLGQGPEFLTYFQNEAQLEKSRLLSDRFSAERPKGSFSTLEIQRTEQGDSAMYLCAAGGNNEQYFGPGTRLTVT.

This clonotype has just one count. This chain connects TRBV29-1 to TRBJ2-7, with D tentatively TRBD2 (6 bases). The V gene's germline CDR1 is SQVTM and CDR2 ANQGSEA. The CDR3 spans 13 residues. Trimming removed 6 bases from V and 1 base from J, with 13 bases in between. CDR3 protein: CSVVGRGSYEQYF. In DNA form, the CDR3 reads TGCAGCGTGGTCGGGAGAGGTTCCTACGAGCAGTACTTC.

The chain carries TRBV24-1 and TRBJ2-7, with TRBD2 identical over 12 bases. Per the germline V gene, CDR1 is KGHDR and CDR2 is SFDVKD. J was trimmed by 3 bases and V by 5 bases; bases with no gene match: 7. CDR3 length equals 16 residues. For the CDR3, the DNA is TGTGCCACCAGTGCTTTAGGACTAGCGGGACACTACGAGCAGTACTTC. It specifies CATSALGLAGHYEQYF.

This clonotype was observed many times. The chain combines TRBV27 with TRBJ2-5; D gene unclear. The CDR3 has 11 amino acids. Germline CDR1 MNHEY, CDR2 SMNVEV (reference sequence). Trimming shortened V by 7 bases and J by 7 bases, and 10 bases separated the two germline ends. CDR3 coding DNA: TGTGCCAGCACCGCCCGAGGGACCCAGTACTTC. This translates into CASTARGTQYF.

This clonotype was found many times. The gene calls are TRBV20-1 and TRBJ2-2; 11 positions agree with TRBD2. Trimming cost V 5 bases and J 4 bases; bases outside gene matches: 9. The CDR3 spans 16 residues. Germline V lookup: CDR1 DFQATT, CDR2 SNEGSKA (reference sequence). As DNA, the CDR3 is TGCAGTGCTGCGGGACTAGCGGAGGCAAGCACCGGGGAGCTGTTTTTT. This sequence encodes CSAAGLAEASTGELFF.

The gene calls are TRBV7-2 and TRBJ1-1; a weak D match, TRBD1 (5 bases). Germline V gene lookup returns CDR1 SGHTA and CDR2 FQGNSA. The CDR3 extends over 11 amino acids. V was pared by 1 base and J by 12 bases, with 9 bases between. CDR3 nucleotides: TGTGCCAGCAGCTTAGGGGGCATTTCTTTCTTT. Amino acid sequence: CASSLGGISFF. Using reference TRBV7-2 and TRBJ1-1 for the parts outside the CDR3, the full variable domain is GAGVSQSPSNKVTEKGKDVELRCDPISGHTALYWYRQSLGQGLEFLIYFQGNSAPDKSGLPSDRFSAERTGGSVSTLTIQRTQQEDSAVYLCASSLGGISFFGQGTRLTVV.